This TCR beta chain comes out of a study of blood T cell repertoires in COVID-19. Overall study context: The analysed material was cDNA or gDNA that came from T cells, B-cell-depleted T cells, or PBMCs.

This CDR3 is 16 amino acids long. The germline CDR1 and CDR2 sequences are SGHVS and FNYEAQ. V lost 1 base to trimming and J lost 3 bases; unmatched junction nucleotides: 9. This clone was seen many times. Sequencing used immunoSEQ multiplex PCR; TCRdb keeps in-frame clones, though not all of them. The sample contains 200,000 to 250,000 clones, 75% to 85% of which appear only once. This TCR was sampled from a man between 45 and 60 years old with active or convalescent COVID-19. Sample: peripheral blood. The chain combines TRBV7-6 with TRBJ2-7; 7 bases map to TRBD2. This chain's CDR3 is CASSLVGDYGFYEQYF. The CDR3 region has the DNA TGTGCCAGCAGCTTAGTTGGGGACTACGGATTCTACGAGCAGTACTTC.